These T cell receptor beta chains were read from a single sample in a study of T cell clones after liver transplantation. Sequencing used immunoSEQ multiplex PCR; TCRdb keeps in-frame clones, though not all of them. The sample has 70,000 or so clones, over 85% seen once. The sample in question was CD4+ T cells from blood, obtained before liver transplant. These receptor sequences come from a human donor who received a liver transplant. The CDR3 runs from the conserved cysteine through the conserved F or W. A D gene is named only where the DNA matches it firmly. Some rows have no size entry. The others give once, few or many, or a class for an expanded clone.

CDR3nt: TGCGCCAGCAGCTTGGGGCAGGGGGCGTTCTATGGCTACACCTTC; CDR3aa: CASSLGQGAFYGYTF; d_gene: TRBD1; j_gene: TRBJ1-2; v_gene: TRBV5-1; abundance: NA
CDR3nt: TGCGCCAGCAGCCAAGAGAGGGGGGAAAAACTGTTTTTT; CDR3aa: CASSQERGEKLFF; d_gene: NA; j_gene: TRBJ1-4; v_gene: TRBV4-3; abundance: NA
CDR3nt: TGTGCCAGCAGTTTACCGGGACTAGCGGAAAACACCGGGGAGCTGTTTTTT; CDR3aa: CASSLPGLAENTGELFF; d_gene: TRBD2; j_gene: TRBJ2-2; v_gene: TRBV28; abundance: NA
CDR3nt: TGTGCCAGTAGTACGACAGAAACGGGAAGGAATCAGCCCCAGCATTTT; CDR3aa: CASSTTETGRNQPQHF; d_gene: NA; j_gene: TRBJ1-5; v_gene: TRBV19; abundance: NA
CDR3nt: TGCGCCAGCAGCTTGAATGGATTCGGGTTGGAGACCCAGTACTTC; CDR3aa: CASSLNGFGLETQYF; d_gene: NA; j_gene: TRBJ2-5; v_gene: TRBV5-1; abundance: NA
CDR3nt: TGCAGCGTTGGGCCGGGACTAGCGGCCCCGGATACGCAGTATTTT; CDR3aa: CSVGPGLAAPDTQYF; d_gene: TRBD2; j_gene: TRBJ2-3; v_gene: TRBV29-1; abundance: NA
CDR3nt: TGCAGCGTCCTCCCTCTAGCGCCTAGCACAGATACGCAGTATTTT; CDR3aa: CSVLPLAPSTDTQYF; d_gene: NA; j_gene: TRBJ2-3; v_gene: TRBV29-1; abundance: NA
CDR3nt: TGTGCCAGCACTCCTCTGGGACTACCGAGCTCCTACGAGCAGTACTTC; CDR3aa: CASTPLGLPSSYEQYF; d_gene: TRBD2; j_gene: TRBJ2-7; v_gene: TRBV28; abundance: NA
CDR3nt: TGTGCCAGCAGCTTAAAGGGTGGGCAAGAGACCCAGTACTTC; CDR3aa: CASSLKGGQETQYF; d_gene: NA; j_gene: TRBJ2-5; v_gene: TRBV11-1; abundance: once
CDR3nt: TGTGCCAGTGGAACTAGCGGAAGCTCCTACGAGCAGTACTTC; CDR3aa: CASGTSGSSYEQYF; d_gene: TRBD2; j_gene: TRBJ2-7; v_gene: TRBV5-5; abundance: NA
CDR3nt: TGTGCCAGCAGCTTGGGACAGGACCCCTCCTACGAGCAGTACTTC; CDR3aa: CASSLGQDPSYEQYF; d_gene: NA; j_gene: TRBJ2-7; v_gene: TRBV5-4; abundance: NA
CDR3nt: TGTGCCAGCAGCTTACAGGGGGTTGAGACCCAGTACTTC; CDR3aa: CASSLQGVETQYF; d_gene: TRBD1; j_gene: TRBJ2-5; v_gene: TRBV7-9; abundance: NA
CDR3nt: TGTGCCAGCAGTCTAGAAGGGGTCCAAGAGACCCAGTACTTC; CDR3aa: CASSLEGVQETQYF; d_gene: NA; j_gene: TRBJ2-5; v_gene: TRBV9; abundance: NA
CDR3nt: TGTGCCAGCAGTTTGGGGACAGCCTACTCTGAAGCTTTCTTT; CDR3aa: CASSLGTAYSEAFF; d_gene: TRBD1; j_gene: TRBJ1-1; v_gene: TRBV6-5; abundance: NA
CDR3nt: TGTGCCAGCAGCGAGGGACAGGGTTCCTACGAGCAGTACTTC; CDR3aa: CASSEGQGSYEQYF; d_gene: TRBD1; j_gene: TRBJ2-7; v_gene: TRBV9; abundance: NA
CDR3nt: TGTGCCAGCAGTACCCCGCTCCTCTACGAGCAGTACTTC; CDR3aa: CASSTPLLYEQYF; d_gene: NA; j_gene: TRBJ2-7; v_gene: TRBV6-5; abundance: NA
CDR3nt: TGTGCCAGCAGCTTGCCGGGACAGGGTCGTGGAAACACCATATATTTT; CDR3aa: CASSLPGQGRGNTIYF; d_gene: TRBD1; j_gene: TRBJ1-3; v_gene: TRBV5-6; abundance: once
CDR3nt: TGTGCCAGCAGGCGGTCGAGCTACAATGAGCAGTTCTTC; CDR3aa: CASRRSSYNEQFF; d_gene: NA; j_gene: TRBJ2-1; v_gene: TRBV19; abundance: NA
CDR3nt: TGTGCCAGCAGCCAAAGATGGAATGAGCAGTTCTTC; CDR3aa: CASSQRWNEQFF; d_gene: NA; j_gene: TRBJ2-1; v_gene: TRBV7-2; abundance: NA
CDR3nt: TGCAGCGTTGAAGGGCCAGGGGAGGTCTATGGCTACACCTTC; CDR3aa: CSVEGPGEVYGYTF; d_gene: NA; j_gene: TRBJ1-2; v_gene: TRBV29-1; abundance: once
CDR3nt: TGTGCCAGCAGTGAAAACCCGTCGACCTCCTACGAGCAGTACTTC; CDR3aa: CASSENPSTSYEQYF; d_gene: NA; j_gene: TRBJ2-7; v_gene: TRBV6-1; abundance: few
CDR3nt: TGTGCCAGCTCACCGACTAGCGGGTCCCTGGACGAGCAGTACTTC; CDR3aa: CASSPTSGSLDEQYF; d_gene: TRBD2; j_gene: TRBJ2-7; v_gene: TRBV18; abundance: NA
CDR3nt: TGCAGCGTTATCCGGGCAGGGGGCAATCCGTATGGCTACACCTTC; CDR3aa: CSVIRAGGNPYGYTF; d_gene: TRBD1; j_gene: TRBJ1-2; v_gene: TRBV29-1; abundance: NA